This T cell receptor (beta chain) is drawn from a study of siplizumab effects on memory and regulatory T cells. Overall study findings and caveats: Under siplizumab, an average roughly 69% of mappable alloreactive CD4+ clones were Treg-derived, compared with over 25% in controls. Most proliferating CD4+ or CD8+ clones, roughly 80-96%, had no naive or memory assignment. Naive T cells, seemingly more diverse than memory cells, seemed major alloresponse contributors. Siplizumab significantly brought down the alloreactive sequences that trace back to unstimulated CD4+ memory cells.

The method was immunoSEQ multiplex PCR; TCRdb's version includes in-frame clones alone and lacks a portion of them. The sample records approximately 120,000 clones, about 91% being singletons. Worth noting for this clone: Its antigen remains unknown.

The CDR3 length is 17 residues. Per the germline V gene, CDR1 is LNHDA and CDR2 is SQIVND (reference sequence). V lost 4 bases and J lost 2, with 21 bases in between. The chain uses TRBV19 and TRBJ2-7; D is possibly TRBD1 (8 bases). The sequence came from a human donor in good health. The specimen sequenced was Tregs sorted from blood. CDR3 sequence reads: CASSTQGAGDVAYEQYF. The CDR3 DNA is TGTGCCAGTAGTACCCAGGGGGCGGGGGACGTAGCCTACGAGCAGTACTTC.